This TCR beta chain emerged from a study of neurological immune-mediated disorders. Study-level points and caveats: None of the CDR3 amino acid sequences of expanded clones recurred across subjects, suggesting private repertoires in all groups.

From the 5' RACE reads, TCRdb called clonotypes with MiXCR, one entry per CDR3 protein. The table shows over 65,000 distinct CDR3 sequences, with about 9.5% occurring only once. Germline V CDR1 and CDR2: DFQATT, SNEGSKA (reference sequence). The V end was cut by 4 bases, the J end by 1 base, with 11 bases between. This CDR3 has 13 amino acids. This clonotype was recorded many times. Antigen unknown. This clonotype was sampled from a man over 45 in good health. The sequenced sample consisted of PBMCs. The chain links TRBV20-1 to TRBJ2-7; D gene uncertain. The CDR3 sequence: CSAKTPNSYEQYF. DNA for the CDR3: TGCAGTGCTAAGACACCGAATTCCTACGAGCAGTACTTC.